The present T cell receptor beta chain was sequenced within a study of vaccination effects on CD4 cells after COVID-19 (dated 2022 in TCRdb). Regarding the study in general: The ViraFEST assay stimulated PBMC with viral peptide pools and then used TCR sequencing to identify antigen-specific CD4+ T cell clonotypes by expansion. Cultures from other donors in the study were sequenced with the Oncomine TCR Beta short-read assay on an Illumina iSeq 100. SARS-CoV-2 spike-specific CD4+ TCR repertoires were compared before and after mRNA vaccination in COVID-19 convalescent patients and in infection-naive vaccine recipients. Each participant got two doses of an mRNA SARS-CoV-2 vaccine, either BNT162b2 or mRNA-1273. Some 2 million PBMC per well were cultured with about 10 ug/ml peptides in IMDM containing approximately 4.5% human AB serum, approximately 9.1 IU/ml IL-2 and gentamicin. The full study included some 10 COVID-19 convalescent patients and a handful of SARS-CoV-2-naive healthy vaccine recipients. The study at large found these results: Among healthy vaccine recipients, nearly all vaccine-induced clones were SARS-CoV-2 mono-reactive, and just 1 of 255 was cross-reactive with common cold coronaviruses. Clones induced by infection and clones induced by vaccination both contracted markedly at late timepoints after vaccination, which fits with T cell responses waning over time. Limitations of the study were the small number of convalescent patients and the absence of early post-infection timepoints.

Points on this clone: Its specific antigen is unknown. No base qualities exist here, and no much larger clone lies one base off it.

The CDR3 starts with the cysteine, ends with the phenylalanine, and has 13 residues. The only DNA kept is the CDR3, 39 bases in frame from the first base. The CDR1 and CDR2 encoded by the germline V gene (reference sequence) are LNHDA and SQIVND. Germline trimming: 7 bases from V, 3 bases from J; junction bases outside gene matches: 3. Library generation was performed with the immunoSEQ multiplex PCR assay. TCR beta CDR3 sequencing was performed on DNA from the cultured, isolated CD4+ T cells. For the original study's pipeline: The analysis removed non-productive TCR sequences, trimmed reads to the CDR3 region, and retained only CDR3s that were 7 or more amino acids long. Antigen-specific clonotypes were identified with the MANAFEST web app by comparing expansion in peptide wells against reference cultures. Positive clones required FDR<0.05 expansion versus reference and all other wells, odds ratio above 5, and frequency above 0.1% in two replicate wells. A clonotype was called cross-reactive if it was significantly expanded both in SARS-CoV-2 spike wells and in at least one common cold coronavirus spike condition. CDR3 similarity was assessed by Levenshtein distance with the stringdist R package, and unrooted trees were built with ape in R 3.6.1. TCRdb provides this immuneACCESS table in a form limited to in-frame rearrangements. Some clones are lacking; in checked studies, under half of them reflect an unresolved V gene, and why the rest are absent is not known. V and J calls plus clone size are reproduced from that table; the DNA served to infer D and trimming. For this sample there are around 30,000 clones; around three fifths appear just once. The biggest ten clones account for 8% to 10% of the sample.

After less than 13 days of culture, CD4+ T cells were isolated with the EasySep CD4+ T cell isolation kit. Negative nucleocapsid antibody results before and after vaccination confirmed that the healthy vaccine recipients had no prior SARS-CoV-2 infection. On days 3 and 7, half of the culture medium was replaced with fresh IL-2-containing medium. Each peptide stimulation condition was cultured in triplicate wells unless otherwise noted. Using Ficoll-Paque Plus gradient centrifugation, PBMC were separated from whole blood and then either used fresh or cryopreserved at -140C. The QIAamp micro DNA kit was used to extract genomic DNA from the cultured CD4+ T cells.

The V and J genes are TRBV19 and TRBJ2-7; TRBD2 fits 10 bases in the junction. This clonotype originated in a human donor who received a COVID-19 vaccine. Specimen: CD4+ T cells from PBMCs cultured without peptide, collected before COVID-19 vaccination. The sequence in DNA is TGTGCCAGTAAGTCTAGCGGGAGCTACGAGCAGTACTTC. Protein translation: CASKSSGSYEQYF.